This T cell receptor beta chain was recovered during a study of CD8 T cells in ankylosing spondylitis. Study-level results: Roughly eight highly homologous variants made up a TCR beta motif that seemed to typify ankylosing spondylitis blood. Reportedly, disease-linked clones are significantly enriched in ankylosing spondylitis patients' matched synovial fluid.

This clonotype was observed many times. The antigen is unknown. Construction of TCR beta libraries was performed using quantitative 5'-RACE with molecular barcodes. Each CDR3 protein gets one entry after TCRdb re-called the 5' RACE reads with MiXCR. Of approximately 30,000 distinct CDR3 sequences listed, roughly 7.2% are singletons. The CDR3 has 12 amino acids. V lost 4 bases and J lost 10, with 12 bases in between. Looked up from germline, CDR1 is SGHRS and CDR2 is YFSETQ. This receptor was obtained from a male donor with ankylosing spondylitis or in good health (not recorded which). Sequencing was carried out using blood, either unsorted or a sorted T cell fraction (not recorded which). This chain uses TRBV5-1 with TRBJ2-1, with D unresolved. Here the CDR3 DNA reads TGCGCCAGCAGCCCCTGGGCCGGCGAGCAGTTCTTC. Its translation: CASSPWAGEQFF.